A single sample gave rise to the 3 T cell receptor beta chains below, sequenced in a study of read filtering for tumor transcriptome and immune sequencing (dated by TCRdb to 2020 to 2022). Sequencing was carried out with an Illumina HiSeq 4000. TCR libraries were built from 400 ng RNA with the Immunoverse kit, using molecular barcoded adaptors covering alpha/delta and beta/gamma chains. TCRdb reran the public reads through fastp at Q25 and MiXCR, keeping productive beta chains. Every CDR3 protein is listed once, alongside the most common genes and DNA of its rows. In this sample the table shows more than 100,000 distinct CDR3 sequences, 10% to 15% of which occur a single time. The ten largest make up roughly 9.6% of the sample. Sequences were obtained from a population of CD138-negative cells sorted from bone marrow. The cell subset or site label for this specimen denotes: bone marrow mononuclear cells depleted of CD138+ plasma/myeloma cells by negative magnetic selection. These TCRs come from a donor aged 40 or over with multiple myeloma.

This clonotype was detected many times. In DNA, the CDR3 is TGTGCCAGCATCATGACAGGGAGAGGTCAGCCCCAGCATTTT. It translates to CASIMTGRGQPQHF. This chain uses TRBV28 with TRBJ1-5, with 7 nucleotides matching TRBD1. CDR3 size: 14 residues. In germline, CDR1 is MDHEN, CDR2 SYDVKM. V was clipped by 7 bases and J by 6 bases; unmatched bases: 9.

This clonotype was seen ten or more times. CDR3 residues: CSVESVEGAPDTQYF. The DNA for the CDR3 is TGCAGCGTTGAATCCGTAGAGGGAGCCCCAGATACGCAGTATTTT. The chain joins TRBV29-1 to TRBJ2-3; tentatively, D is TRBD2 (5 bases). Trimming took 2 bases from V and 4 from J, leaving 16 bases between them. The germline V gene has CDR1 SQVTM and CDR2 ANQGSEA. This CDR3 has 15 amino acids.

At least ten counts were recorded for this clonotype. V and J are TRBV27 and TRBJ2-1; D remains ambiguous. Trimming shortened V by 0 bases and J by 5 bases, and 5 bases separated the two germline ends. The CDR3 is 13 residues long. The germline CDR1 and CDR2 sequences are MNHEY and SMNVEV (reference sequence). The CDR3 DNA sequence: TGTGCCAGCAGTTTATCGGCCAACAATGAGCAGTTCTTC. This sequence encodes CASSLSANNEQFF.